The clone carrying this T cell receptor beta chain was recorded once. The junction shows a germline mismatch at one end, possibly a read error. This CDR3 is 15 amino acids long. The germline V gene has CDR1 LGHNA and CDR2 YSLEER. The data derive from a study of tumor and adjacent non-tumor tissue in lung cancer. On the study more broadly: Each sample yielded around 4 million productive TCRbeta reads on average.

Three rounds of nested PCR, following a modified ARM-PCR protocol, produced the TCRbeta library. A single record per CDR3 protein comes from TCRdb applying MiXCR to the multiplex PCR reads. The sample has approximately 110,000 distinct CDR3 sequences, 75% seen once. The template was RNA from unsorted bulk tissue. Material for sequencing was lung tumor tissue. The V call is TRBV4-3, the J call TRBJ2-7; D not certain. The clonotype was recovered from a woman in her sixties with non-small cell lung cancer. The CDR3, as DNA: TGTGCCAGCACCCAAGACCAGTCCAAGGGCTCCGAGCAGTACTTC. Its translation is CASTQDQSKGSEQYF.